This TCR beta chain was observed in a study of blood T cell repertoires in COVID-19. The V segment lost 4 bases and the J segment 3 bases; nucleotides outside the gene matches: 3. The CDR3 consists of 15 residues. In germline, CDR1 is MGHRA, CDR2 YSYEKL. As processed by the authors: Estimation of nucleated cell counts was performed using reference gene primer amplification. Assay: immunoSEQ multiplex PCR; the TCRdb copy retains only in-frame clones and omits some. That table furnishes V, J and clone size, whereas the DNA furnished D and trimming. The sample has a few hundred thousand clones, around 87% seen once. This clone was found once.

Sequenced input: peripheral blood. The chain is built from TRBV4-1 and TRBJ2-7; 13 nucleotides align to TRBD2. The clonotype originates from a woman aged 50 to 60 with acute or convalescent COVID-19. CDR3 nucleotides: TGCGCCAGCAGCCCTGGACTAGCGGGGGTCTACGAGCAGTACTTC. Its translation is CASSPGLAGVYEQYF.